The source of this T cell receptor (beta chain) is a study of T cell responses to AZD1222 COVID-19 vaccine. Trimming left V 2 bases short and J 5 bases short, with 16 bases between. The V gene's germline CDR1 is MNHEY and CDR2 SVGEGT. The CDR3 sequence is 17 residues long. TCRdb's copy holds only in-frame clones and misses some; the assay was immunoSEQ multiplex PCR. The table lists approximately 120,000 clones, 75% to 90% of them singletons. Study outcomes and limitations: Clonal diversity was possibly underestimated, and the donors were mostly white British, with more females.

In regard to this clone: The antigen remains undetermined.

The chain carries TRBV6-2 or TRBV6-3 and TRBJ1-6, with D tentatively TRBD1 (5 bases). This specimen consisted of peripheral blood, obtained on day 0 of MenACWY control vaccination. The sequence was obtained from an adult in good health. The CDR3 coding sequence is TGTGCCAGCAGTTACAGGATATGGGGCTGGAATAATTCACCCCTCCACTTT. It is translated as CASSYRIWGWNNSPLHF.